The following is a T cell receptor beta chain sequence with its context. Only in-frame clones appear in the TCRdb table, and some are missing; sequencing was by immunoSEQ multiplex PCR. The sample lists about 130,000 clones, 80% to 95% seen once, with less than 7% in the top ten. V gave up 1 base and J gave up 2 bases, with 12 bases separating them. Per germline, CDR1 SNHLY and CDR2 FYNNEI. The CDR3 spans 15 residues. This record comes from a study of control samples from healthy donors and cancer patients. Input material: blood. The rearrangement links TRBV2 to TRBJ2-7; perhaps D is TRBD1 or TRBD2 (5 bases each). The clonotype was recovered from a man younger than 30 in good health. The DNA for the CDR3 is TGTGCCAGCAGTGAAGGGGACCCGGGGACCTACGAGCAGTACTTC. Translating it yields CASSEGDPGTYEQYF.